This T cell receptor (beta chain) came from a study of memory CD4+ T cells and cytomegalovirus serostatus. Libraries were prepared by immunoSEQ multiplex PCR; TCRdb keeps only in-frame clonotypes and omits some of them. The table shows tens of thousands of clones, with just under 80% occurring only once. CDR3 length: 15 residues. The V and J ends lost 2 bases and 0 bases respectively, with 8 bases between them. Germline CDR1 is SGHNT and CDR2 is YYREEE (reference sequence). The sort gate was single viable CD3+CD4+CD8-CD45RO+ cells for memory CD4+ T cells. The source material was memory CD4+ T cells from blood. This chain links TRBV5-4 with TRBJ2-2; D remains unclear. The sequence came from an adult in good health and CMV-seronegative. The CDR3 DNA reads TGTGCCAGCAGCTTTGGGCACGCGAACACCGGGGAGCTGTTTTTT. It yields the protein CASSFGHANTGELFF.